These T cell receptor beta chains were read from a single sample in a study of T cell responses to AZD1222 COVID-19 vaccine. Only in-frame clones appear in the TCRdb table, and some are missing; sequencing was by immunoSEQ multiplex PCR. The data contain 150,000 or so clones, 90% to 95% of them seen just once; the ten biggest clones take up 3% to 4.5%. The sequenced sample was peripheral blood, obtained 28 days after the second AZD1222 dose. The receptors were sampled from an adult who received the AZD1222 COVID-19 vaccine. Both conserved end residues are part of each CDR3. D genes are given only for firm matches. Clone sizes are given selectively: once, few, many, or a class where the clone is expanded.

D gene	J gene	V gene	clone size	CDR3 DNA	CDR3 protein
.	TRBJ1-1	TRBV6-5	.	TGTGCCAGCGGTTCACACATGAACACTGAAGCTTTCTTT	CASGSHMNTEAFF
.	TRBJ1-1	TRBV12-3/TRBV12-4	.	TGTGCCAGCAGGCTCAACCTGAACACTGAAGCTTTCTTT	CASRLNLNTEAFF
TRBD1	TRBJ1-2	TRBV28	.	TGTGCCAGCAGATCAAAACAGGGGGGTGGTGGCTACACCTTC	CASRSKQGGGGYTF
TRBD2	TRBJ2-1	TRBV27	.	TGTGCCAGTGGACTAGCGGGTATGGATGAGCAGTTCTTC	CASGLAGMDEQFF
TRBD1	TRBJ2-1	TRBV7-3	.	TGTGCCAGCAGCCCTTGGGACAGGGTAACAGGTGAGCAGTTCTTC	CASSPWDRVTGEQFF
.	TRBJ1-1	TRBV12-3/TRBV12-4	.	TGTGCCAGCAGTTTATTTGGTGAAGCTTTCTTT	CASSLFGEAFF
.	TRBJ1-3	TRBV7-9	.	TGTGCCAGCAGCCTCCAGGGAACTGGAAACACCATATATTTT	CASSLQGTGNTIYF
.	TRBJ2-1	TRBV7-8	.	TGTGCCAGCAGCGTAAGAGGACGGGGAAACAATGAGCAGTTCTTC	CASSVRGRGNNEQFF
TRBD2	TRBJ2-5	TRBV19	.	TGTGCCAGTAGTATAGATCCGGGGGGAGAGACCCAGTACTTC	CASSIDPGGETQYF
TRBD1	TRBJ2-1	TRBV12-5	.	TGTGCTAGTGGTTTGGCCCCCGGGACAGGGAGATACAATGAGCAGTTCTTC	CASGLAPGTGRYNEQFF
TRBD1	TRBJ1-2	TRBV2	once	TGTGCCAGCAGTGCCGACAGGGTTTATGGCTACACCTTC	CASSADRVYGYTF
.	TRBJ2-1	TRBV7-2	.	TGTGCCAGCAGCCCGTCCGCCGGTGAGCAGTTCTTC	CASSPSAGEQFF
.	TRBJ1-5	TRBV6-1	.	TGTGCCAGCAGTGACACAGGGTTACGGCAGCCCCAGCATTTT	CASSDTGLRQPQHF
.	TRBJ1-1	TRBV4-3	.	TGCGCCAGCAGCCAAGTAAATAAACAGGAAGCTTTCTTT	CASSQVNKQEAFF
.	TRBJ2-6	TRBV6-1	once	TGTGCCAGCAGTGAGGGGCGAAACAGGATACCCTTCTCTGGGGCCAACGTCCTGACTTTC	CASSEGRNRIPFSGANVLTF
.	TRBJ2-7	TRBV28	.	TGTGCCAGCAGTTTACTGGGGCGAGAAGACGAGCAGTACTTC	CASSLLGREDEQYF
TRBD2	TRBJ2-7	TRBV28	.	TGTGCCAGCAGGCCGGCTAGCGGGTGGAGCTCCTACGAGCAGTACTTC	CASRPASGWSSYEQYF
.	TRBJ2-3	TRBV6-4	.	TGTGCCAGCAGTCCTCGGGATATCGGGGATACGCAGTATTTT	CASSPRDIGDTQYF
TRBD2	TRBJ2-2	TRBV7-9	.	TGTGCCAGCAGCTCCCGTTTGGGAGGGGTCGACACCGGGGAGCTGTTTTTT	CASSSRLGGVDTGELFF
.	TRBJ2-1	TRBV6-6	.	TGTGCCAGCAGTCGTAACAATGAGCAGTTCTTC	CASSRNNEQFF
TRBD1	TRBJ2-7	TRBV7-9	.	TGTGCCAGCAGCTTCCGGGACAGGGCGTCCGGCGAGCAGTACTTC	CASSFRDRASGEQYF
.	TRBJ1-2	TRBV4-1	.	TGCGCCAGCAGCCTCGGGGATAAAGCGCCTTATGGCTACACCTTC	CASSLGDKAPYGYTF
TRBD2	TRBJ2-3	TRBV7-3	.	TGTGCCAGCAGCTCAGGGAGGGGCACAGATACGCAGTATTTT	CASSSGRGTDTQYF
.	TRBJ2-1	TRBV24-1	.	TGTGCCACCAGTGATTTGCGGGCCCACTACAATGAGCAGTTCTTC	CATSDLRAHYNEQFF
.	TRBJ1-2	TRBV30	once	TGTGCCTGGAGTGTGAGACAGCGCTATGGCTACACCTTC	CAWSVRQRYGYTF
.	TRBJ2-2	TRBV5-1	.	TGCGCCAGCAGCTTGGCTCAGGGTATGAACACCGGGGAGCTGTTTTTT	CASSLAQGMNTGELFF
.	TRBJ1-6	TRBV10-3	.	TGTGCCATCAGTGAGTCTGGGGGTTTAAGTTCACCCCTCCACTTT	CAISESGGLSSPLHF
TRBD2	TRBJ2-7	TRBV15	.	TGTGCCACCAGCAGAGAGATACTAGCGGGAGGAGTCTACTTC	CATSREILAGGVYF
TRBD2	TRBJ2-1	TRBV10-2	.	TGCGCCAGCAGAGGGACTAGCGGGAGTTTTAGGCCGGGGGACAATGAGCAGTTCTTC	CASRGTSGSFRPGDNEQFF
.	TRBJ2-7	TRBV28	.	TGTGCCAGCAGCTCCAGTTTTACGAGCTCCTACGAGCAGTACTTC	CASSSSFTSSYEQYF
.	TRBJ1-2	TRBV7-9	once	TGTGCCAGCAGCTCCCAACAGGACTATGGCTACACCTTC	CASSSQQDYGYTF
TRBD2	TRBJ2-5	TRBV6-5	.	TGTGCCAGCAGCCAAGTAGCGGGAGTGCGAGAGACCCAGTACTTC	CASSQVAGVRETQYF
TRBD2	TRBJ2-1	TRBV10-3	.	TGTGCCATCAGTGAGTCAGCCCTAGCGGGAGTGGGCTCCTACAATGAGCAGTTCTTC	CAISESALAGVGSYNEQFF
.	TRBJ1-2	TRBV4-1	many	TGCGCCAGCATTAAAGGGCGGATTAACTATGGCTACACCTTC	CASIKGRINYGYTF
TRBD1	TRBJ1-5	TRBV19	few	TGTGCCAGTAGTATCGGACAGGCCAATCAGCCCCAGCATTTT	CASSIGQANQPQHF
TRBD2	TRBJ2-5	TRBV14	few	TGTGCCAGCAGCCAAGCTCGGACACTAGCGGGTAGACAAGAGACCCAGTACTTC	CASSQARTLAGRQETQYF
TRBD1	TRBJ1-1	TRBV2	.	TGTGCCAGCAGGCGCAGGGGGGGATCTACTGAAGCTTTCTTT	CASRRRGGSTEAFF
.	TRBJ1-2	TRBV19	.	TGTGCCAGTAGTGGGGGCTCAGGGATCTATGGCTACACCTTC	CASSGGSGIYGYTF
TRBD1	TRBJ1-2	TRBV28	.	TGTGCCAGCAGTTTAAATCCAGGGACAGACTATGGCTACACCTTC	CASSLNPGTDYGYTF
.	TRBJ2-5	TRBV5-5	.	TGTGCCAGCAGCTTGGGGGGGGCGCGGGAGACCCAGTACTTC	CASSLGGARETQYF
.	TRBJ1-5	TRBV3-1/TRBV3-2	.	TGTGCCAGCAGTCGTAACCCTGGGGGTCGGCCCCAGCATTTT	CASSRNPGGRPQHF
.	TRBJ1-2	TRBV6-2/TRBV6-3	.	TGTGCCAGCAGTTCGGCAGGGAACTATGGCTACACCTTC	CASSSAGNYGYTF
.	TRBJ1-2	TRBV7-9	.	TGTGCCAGCAGCCCTGGACGATCCTCCAAGTACACCTTC	CASSPGRSSKYTF
.	TRBJ2-1	TRBV5-1	.	TGCGCCAGCAGCTTGGAGACAGGCTACAATGAGCAGTTCTTC	CASSLETGYNEQFF
.	TRBJ2-3	TRBV25-1	.	TGTGCCAGCAGAGACGGGGGTACGCAGTATTTT	CASRDGGTQYF
TRBD1	TRBJ2-1	TRBV9	.	TGTGCCAGCAGCGTAGCGGGACAGGGTTACAATGAGCAGTTCTTC	CASSVAGQGYNEQFF
.	TRBJ1-2	TRBV5-4	.	TGTGCCAGCAGATCGCTGATGAGGGACTATGGCTACACCTTC	CASRSLMRDYGYTF
.	TRBJ1-5	TRBV5-1	few	TGCGCCAGCAGCTTGGACGGGGGAGGCGGAAGCAATCAGCCCCAGCATTTT	CASSLDGGGGSNQPQHF
.	TRBJ1-1	TRBV7-3	once	TGTGCCAGCAGCTTAAGTCAGAACACTGAAGCTTTCTTT	CASSLSQNTEAFF
.	TRBJ2-1	TRBV5-1	once	TGCGCCAGCAGCTTGGGGACTCCTAGCGAGGGCGATGAGCAGTTCTTC	CASSLGTPSEGDEQFF
.	TRBJ2-2	TRBV2	.	TGTGCCCTACTGGGTCAGACGAACACCGGGGAGCTGTTTTTT	CALLGQTNTGELFF
TRBD2	TRBJ2-3	TRBV10-3	.	TGTGCCATCAGTGAGGGCCTAGCGGCTAGCACAGATACGCAGTATTTT	CAISEGLAASTDTQYF
.	TRBJ1-3	TRBV5-6	.	TGTGCCAGCAGCTCTGGAAACACCATATATTTT	CASSSGNTIYF
.	TRBJ1-1	TRBV6-5	.	TGTGCCAGCAGTTACTCTCCGATTATGAACACTGAAGCTTTCTTT	CASSYSPIMNTEAFF
.	TRBJ2-1	TRBV10-1	.	TGCGCCAGCAGTGACGTTGGCAGAGACAATGAGCAGTTCTTC	CASSDVGRDNEQFF
.	TRBJ1-5	TRBV19	.	TGTGCCAGTAGCTCGGACGGCTATAGCAATCAGCCCCAGCATTTT	CASSSDGYSNQPQHF
TRBD1	TRBJ2-1	TRBV6-4	.	TGTGCCAGCAGTGGACAGGGGGGTACCAACAATGAGCAGTTCTTC	CASSGQGGTNNEQFF
.	TRBJ1-6	TRBV7-9	.	TGTGCCAGCAGCTCCGGGGATGTACCCCTCCACTTT	CASSSGDVPLHF
.	TRBJ1-1	TRBV12-3/TRBV12-4	once	TGTGCCAGCAGTGGGGGGCGGACTGAAGCTTTCTTT	CASSGGRTEAFF